A selection of T cell receptor beta chains follows, all from one sample in a study of CD8 T cells in Susac syndrome. TCRdb called the immunoSEQ multiplex PCR reads again in MiXCR, with one record for every CDR3 protein. The sample consists of about 150,000 distinct CDR3 sequences, roughly 95% of them appearing once. Sequencing was performed on CD4+ T cells from PBMCs. These receptors originate from a human donor with Susac syndrome. Each CDR3 is given with its conserved first and last residue. Each record gives: clone size, V gene, J gene, CDR3 length, D gene, CDR3 DNA, CDR3 protein. A D gene is named only where the DNA matches it firmly. For some rows the clone size is stated as once, few or many, or as a class when expanded; others skip it.

>once|TRBV29-1|TRBJ1-2|15|TRBD1
TGCAGCGTTGAAGATCGGGGGACAGGCGTGGGTGGCTACACCTTC
CSVEDRGTGVGGYTF
>.|TRBV20-1|TRBJ2-3|13|TRBD2
TGCAGTGCTAGCGTCGGGGGGACAGATACGCAGTATTTT
CSASVGGTDTQYF
>.|TRBV29-1|TRBJ2-3|14|.
TGCAGCTTCCGGGAGCTCCTCCGACCAGATACGCAGTATTTT
CSFRELLRPDTQYF
>.|TRBV29-1|TRBJ1-1|14|.
TGCAGCGTTGAAGATCAGGACAAGAACACTGAAGCTTTCTTT
CSVEDQDKNTEAFF
>.|TRBV29-1|TRBJ1-1|15|TRBD1
TGCAGCGTTGACTTCAGGGGGCAAGGAGGTACTGAAGCTTTCTTT
CSVDFRGQGGTEAFF
>.|TRBV19|TRBJ1-6|13|.
TGTGCCAGTAGTCGCCAGTCTCATTCACCCCTCCACTTT
CASSRQSHSPLHF
>.|TRBV4-1|TRBJ2-1|15|.
TGCGCCAGCAGCACCCCTAGTTACTCCTACAATGAGCAGTTCTTC
CASSTPSYSYNEQFF
>.|TRBV15|TRBJ1-2|15|.
TGTGCCACCAGCAGAGATATGGCAGGGAGCTATGGCTACACCTTC
CATSRDMAGSYGYTF
>.|TRBV12-5|TRBJ1-5|11|.
TGTGCTAGTGGTTTGATGGAGCCCCAGCATTTT
CASGLMEPQHF
>.|TRBV5-1|TRBJ1-4|17|.
TGCGCCAGCAGCTTGGTCATACCAACAGCGACTAATGAAAAACTGTTTTTT
CASSLVIPTATNEKLFF
>.|TRBV24-1|TRBJ2-2|12|.
TGTGCCACCAGTGACCTCCGGGGGGAGCTGTTTTTT
CATSDLRGELFF
>.|TRBV20-1|TRBJ1-2|11|.
TGCAGTGCTAGAGGCAGCTATGGCTACACCTTC
CSARGSYGYTF
>.|TRBV4-2|TRBJ1-2|14|.
TGTGCCAGCAGCCAAGGGGGCGCCCACTATGGCTACACCTTC
CASSQGGAHYGYTF
>once|TRBV5-1|TRBJ2-5|12|.
TGCGCCAGCAGGCGGGACGGCGGGCCCCAGTACTTC
CASRRDGGPQYF
>.|TRBV4-2|TRBJ2-7|14|.
TGTGCCAGCAGCCAAGATACAGGGCCCTACGAGCAGTACTTC
CASSQDTGPYEQYF
>.|TRBV29-1|TRBJ1-2|13|.
TGCAGCGTTGGGCAGGGAGCTAACTATGGCTACACCTTC
CSVGQGANYGYTF
>.|TRBV23-1|TRBJ2-7|18|TRBD2
TGCGCCGTTCCGTCCAGCGGGGGGATAACCCAAGACTCCTACGAGCAGTACTTC
CAVPSSGGITQDSYEQYF
>.|TRBV13|TRBJ1-2|14|TRBD1
TGTGCCAGCAGCTCCGACAGGGAGGACTATGGCTACACCTTC
CASSSDREDYGYTF
>once|TRBV5-1|TRBJ2-7|13|.
TGCGCCAGCAGCATACAGGCCGACTACGAGCAGTACTTC
CASSIQADYEQYF
>.|TRBV5-4|TRBJ2-6|15|.
TGTGCCAGCAGCGAAAGGGGTTCTGGGGCCAACGTCCTGACTTTC
CASSERGSGANVLTF
>.|TRBV5-4|TRBJ1-2|14|.
TGTGCCAGCAGCTCCCCAGGGCCCACCTATGGCTACACCTTC
CASSSPGPTYGYTF
>.|TRBV12-3/TRBV12-4|TRBJ1-6|15|.
TGTGCCAGCACCTCTTTGGGGGTTGGTAATTCACCCCTCCACTTT
CASTSLGVGNSPLHF
>once|TRBV29-1|TRBJ1-1|12|TRBD1
TGCAGCGTTGAAAGACAGGGGTCTGAAGCTTTCTTT
CSVERQGSEAFF
>.|TRBV5-6|TRBJ1-2|15|.
TGTGCCAGCACGACATGGACAGAGAATAACTATGGCTACACCTTC
CASTTWTENNYGYTF
>.|TRBV2|TRBJ1-5|14|.
TGTGCCAGTAGACAGGTTCTCCTCGATCAGCCCCAGCATTTT
CASRQVLLDQPQHF
>.|TRBV2|TRBJ1-1|14|.
TGTGCCAGCAGTGTCCAGACTCCCGGGACTGAAGCTTTCTTT
CASSVQTPGTEAFF
>.|TRBV7-9|TRBJ2-1|11|TRBD1
TGTGCCCCCGCCCAGGGGGATGAGCAGTTCTTC
CAPAQGDEQFF
>.|TRBV15|TRBJ1-2|16|.
TGTGCCACCAGCAGCGGATCCGGGGGTTCTAACTATGGCTACACCTTC
CATSSGSGGSNYGYTF
>.|TRBV12-3/TRBV12-4|TRBJ2-7|13|.
TGTGCCAGCAGTTTGGGGCACCTCCGCGAGCAGTACTTC
CASSLGHLREQYF
>once|TRBV12-3/TRBV12-4|TRBJ1-2|12|.
TGTGCCAGCAGAGAGCGTTCCTATGGCTACACCTTC
CASRERSYGYTF
>.|TRBV27|TRBJ2-1|16|TRBD1
TGTGCCAGCAGTTCAGCCGGGACAGGGGTCTACAATGAGCAGTTCTTC
CASSSAGTGVYNEQFF
>.|TRBV29-1|TRBJ2-5|14|TRBD1
TGCAGCGTGCGGGACAGGGGACCTGAGGAGACCCAGTACTTC
CSVRDRGPEETQYF
>.|TRBV21-1|TRBJ1-1|15|.
TGTGCCAGCAGCATGACACCCCCCGTAGGCACTGAAGCTTTCTTT
CASSMTPPVGTEAFF
>.|TRBV7-2|TRBJ2-7|12|.
TGTGCCAGCAGCTTCCCAGGCTACGAGCAGTACTTC
CASSFPGYEQYF
>.|TRBV20-1|TRBJ2-7|12|.
TGCAGTGCTAGAGCTCACGGCTACGAGCAGTACTTC
CSARAHGYEQYF
>.|TRBV20-1|TRBJ2-3|13|.
TGCAGTGCTTTCCTCTCGGGCACAGATACGCAGTATTTT
CSAFLSGTDTQYF
>.|TRBV9|TRBJ2-7|15|TRBD2
TGTGCCAGCAGCGTAGCAGGGCGGGGGGCCTACGAGCAGTACTTC
CASSVAGRGAYEQYF
>.|TRBV6-5|TRBJ2-7|14|TRBD2
TGTGCCAGCAGCCGGACTAGCGGCTTCTACGAGCAGTACTTC
CASSRTSGFYEQYF
>.|TRBV2|TRBJ2-7|14|.
TGTGCCAGCAGTGATGGGGGGCCGCCCTACGAGCAGTACTTC
CASSDGGPPYEQYF
>once|TRBV27|TRBJ1-2|13|.
TGTGCCAGCAGCCGAACGGACAGCTATGGCTACACCTTC
CASSRTDSYGYTF
>.|TRBV7-6|TRBJ2-5|15|.
TGTGCCAGCAGCTCCGGCGGGCCGGTCCAAGAGACCCAGTACTTC
CASSSGGPVQETQYF
>.|TRBV25-1|TRBJ2-5|16|.
TGTGCCAGCAGTGTCAGTTCTGTGGGTTTCAAAGAGACCCAGTACTTC
CASSVSSVGFKETQYF
>.|TRBV5-1|TRBJ1-1|14|.
TGCGCCAGCAGCTTGGCCTTGGTGAACACTGAAGCTTTCTTT
CASSLALVNTEAFF
>.|TRBV19|TRBJ2-1|14|TRBD2
TGTGCCAGTAGTATAGGGCGGGGGGCCCTTTGGCAGTTCTTC
CASSIGRGALWQFF
>.|TRBV20-1|TRBJ2-7|12|.
TGCAGTGCTAGGCCTGGACCATACGAGCAGTACTTC
CSARPGPYEQYF
>.|TRBV6-5|TRBJ2-7|12|.
TGTGCCAGCAGTGACCCCTTTTACGAGCAGTACTTC
CASSDPFYEQYF
>once|TRBV29-1|TRBJ2-5|16|TRBD2
TGCAGCGTTGAAGGTGCGGGGGGCCTTACACAGGAGACCCAGTACTTC
CSVEGAGGLTQETQYF
>.|TRBV11-1|TRBJ2-3|13|.
TGTGCCAGCAGCTTAGCTTACACAGATACGCAGTATTTT
CASSLAYTDTQYF
>.|TRBV6-5|TRBJ2-5|15|TRBD2
TGTGCCAGCAGCCTAGGACTAGCCCGGGGAGAGACCCAGTACTTC
CASSLGLARGETQYF